These 13 T cell receptor beta chains came from one sample sequenced in a study of Ad26.COV2.S vaccination and SARS-CoV-2 variants. The treatment was: 19 received Ad26.COV2.S at low or high dose, single or two shots; roughly five received placebo; per-sample allocation not given. Sampling happened 63 days after the first vaccine or placebo injection. Generated by immunoSEQ multiplex PCR, the TCRdb table keeps only in-frame clones and is missing some. This table holds roughly 380,000 clones, roughly 84% found once. The sample consisted of peripheral blood, taken in a trial of Ad26.COV2.S vaccine versus placebo. Source of these receptors: a person aged 18-65 years who received the Ad26.COV2.S COVID-19 vaccine or a placebo.

This chain links TRBV2 with TRBJ2-1; unclear D gene. V was clipped by 1 base and J by 0 bases, with 7 bases between them. This CDR3 is built from 15 residues. Germline-derived CDR1 and CDR2 are SNHLY and FYNNEI. CDR3: CASSEVVSSYNEQFF. CDR3 in DNA: TGTGCCAGCAGTGAAGTGGTCAGCTCCTACAATGAGCAGTTCTTC.

The CDR3 bases are TGCGCCAGCAGCCAACAGTATTACGGGACAGATACGCAGTATTTT. It encodes CASSQQYYGTDTQYF. The gene calls are TRBV4-1 and TRBJ2-3, with unresolved D. Trimming took 2 bases from V and 3 from J, leaving 12 bases between them. The germline V gene has CDR1 MGHRA and CDR2 YSYEKL. CDR3 size: 15 residues.

For this clone: Other DNA sequences from this sample encode an identical CDR3 as well. This chain links TRBV12-3 or TRBV12-4 with TRBJ2-7; possible D gene TRBD1, 5 bases. The CDR3 contains 12 residues. Trimming removed 2 bases at V and 3 bases at J, with 5 bases between. CDR3 loop: CASSLQGYEQYF. DNA of the CDR3: TGTGCCAGCAGTTTACAGGGCTACGAGCAGTACTTC.

V is TRBV6-5 and J is TRBJ1-2; D gene unclear. The germline V and J ends were trimmed by 6 bases and 9 bases, with 11 bases remaining between them. CDR1 and CDR2 from the germline V gene are MNHEY and SVGAGI. There are 11 residues in the CDR3. CDR3 nucleotide sequence: TGTGCCAGCAGGGACCATGTAAGCTACACCTTC. This translates into CASRDHVSYTF.

The chain couples TRBV18 to TRBJ1-5; 7 nucleotides align to TRBD1. Trimming cost V 2 bases and J 3 bases; bases outside gene matches: 4. Germline V gene sequence: CDR1 KGHSH, CDR2 LQKENI. This CDR3 comprises 15 residues. The CDR3 DNA reads TGTGCCAGCTCACCAAGACAGGGTCTCAATCAGCCCCAGCATTTT. Amino acids: CASSPRQGLNQPQHF.

The chain's CDR3 is CASSHPGSRGWNEQYF. The CDR3 DNA reads as TGTGCCAGCAGCCATCCCGGCTCCAGGGGGTGGAACGAGCAGTACTTC. The chain uses TRBV7-2 and TRBJ2-7, with 7 bases lining up with TRBD1. This CDR3 contains 16 residues. With 5 bases clipped from V and 5 bases from J, the junction kept 15 bases outside the gene matches. Per germline, CDR1 SGHTA and CDR2 FQGNSA.

The J gene is TRBJ1-2, the V gene TRBV5-4; D unclear. Per germline, CDR1 SGHNT and CDR2 YYREEE (reference sequence). CDR3 length equals 15 residues. The V gene lost 4 bases and the J gene lost 4 bases, with 17 bases spanning the gap. CDR3 coding DNA: TGTGCCAGCAGCCAAGACTGGGTTGGCAGCTATGGCTACACCTTC. Its protein is CASSQDWVGSYGYTF.

The chain employs TRBV30 and TRBJ1-1, with D possibly TRBD1 on 5 matching bases. The V gene lost 3 bases and the J gene lost 1 base, with 6 bases spanning the gap. The CDR3 contains 12 residues. CDR1 GTSNPN and CDR2 SVGIG come from the germline V gene (reference sequence). The CDR3 reads CAWRTANTEAFF. DNA for the CDR3: TGTGCCTGGAGGACAGCGAACACTGAAGCTTTCTTT.

This sequence joins TRBV24-1 and TRBJ2-2, with TRBD2 matching 7 bases. V dropped 10 bases and J dropped 5; count of bases not matched to a gene: 9. This CDR3 has 14 residues. CDR1 is KGHDR and CDR2 is SFDVKD in the germline V gene. The CDR3 spells CATVGPGGTGELFF. In DNA, the CDR3 is TGTGCCACGGTCGGGCCCGGGGGGACCGGGGAGCTGTTTTTT.

The chain carries TRBV25-1 and TRBJ1-1, with D tentatively TRBD1 (5 bases). Germline V lookup: CDR1 MGHDK, CDR2 SYGVNS. The V end lost 8 bases, the J end lost 10 bases, and 20 bases lay between the germline ends. This CDR3 has 13 residues. The CDR3 here is CASGYDSTSSAFF. The CDR3 nucleotides read TGTGCCAGCGGCTACGACAGTACTTCTTCAGCTTTCTTT.

This clone was observed a few times. This sequence joins TRBV5-5 and TRBJ2-2; weak D call: TRBD2 (6 bases). This CDR3 is 16 amino acids long. The V and J ends lost 1 base and 1 base respectively, with 11 bases between them. CDR1 and CDR2 (germline): SGHKS, YYEKEE (reference sequence). For the CDR3, the DNA is TGTGCCAGCAGCTTGATGGCGGGGAGGAACACCGGGGAGCTGTTTTTT. Protein: CASSLMAGRNTGELFF.

The chain joins TRBV5-1 to TRBJ1-3; TRBD1 agrees at 9 bases. Germline lookup yields CDR1 SGHRS and CDR2 YFSETQ. This CDR3 contains 16 residues. V was clipped by 0 bases and J by 3 bases; unmatched bases: 4. In DNA, the CDR3 is TGCGCCAGCAGCTTGGTAGGGACAGGGTATGGAAACACCATATATTTT. Amino acids: CASSLVGTGYGNTIYF.

This clone was recorded a few times. This chain uses TRBV7-8 with TRBJ1-6, with D possibly TRBD1 on 5 matching bases. The CDR3 length is 14 residues. CDR1 and CDR2 (germline): SGHVS, FQNEAQ. V gave up 1 base and J gave up 6 bases, with 7 bases separating them. The CDR3 spells CASSLGQSNSPLHF. The CDR3 DNA reads TGTGCCAGCAGCTTAGGACAGTCTAATTCACCCCTCCACTTT.